This TCR beta chain was identified during a study of CD8 T cells in Susac syndrome. As for the study in general: When their blood was taken, the Susac syndrome patients had either not yet had any therapy, were taking corticosteroids, or were taking intravenous immunoglobulin alone. Findings and caveats of the study: The CD4+ T cell repertoires that were profiled in Susac syndrome showed no clonal expansion.

V was cut by 6 bases and J by 6 bases, with 15 bases left in between. The germline V gene encodes CDR1 SGHTA and CDR2 FQGNSA. The length of the CDR3 is 13 residues. Note on this clonotype: The antigen is not known.

The authors reverse transcribed roughly 0.5 to 1 ug RNA with random hexamers. Amplification of TCR beta CDR3 spanned 54 Vbeta and 13 Jbeta via immunoSEQ multiplex PCR. TCRdb re-derived calls from the immunoSEQ multiplex PCR reads in MiXCR, one entry per CDR3 protein. The table lists about 180,000 distinct CDR3 sequences, under 95% of them singletons. The specimen sequenced was CD4+ T cells from PBMCs. The rearrangement uses TRBV7-2 and TRBJ2-7; no firm D call. This receptor was taken from a human donor with Susac syndrome. CDR3 sequence: CASSHGPPGEQYF. The DNA of the CDR3 is TGTGCCAGCAGTCATGGCCCCCCGGGCGAGCAGTACTTC.